A single TCR beta chain is shown here with its context. This clone's antigen is unknown. No qualities accompany the bases; no much larger clone lies one base away. The junction shows trimming of 5 bases on V and 4 bases on J, plus 18 bases between the germline ends. From the cysteine through the phenylalanine, the CDR3 covers 15 amino acids. The kept DNA is CDR3 alone, 45 bases in frame from the first base. Based on the germline V gene, the CDR1 and CDR2 sequences are SGHTA and FQGTGA. Library method: 5' RACE. The instrument was an Illumina HiSeq 2500. A second PCR of roughly 7 to 11 cycles was performed with a sample-barcoded 5' primer and a J-beta primer mix. A template-switch 5' adaptor carrying 12 random nucleotides introduced a unique molecular identifier onto each TCR beta cDNA molecule. At least 2.5 million CDR3-containing paired-end reads were obtained from each sample. First-strand cDNA was synthesized from all RNA with the Mint cDNA synthesis kit, primed by a TRBC-specific oligonucleotide. After uracil-DNA glycosylase treatment, a first 18-cycle PCR used universal primers M1SS and BC2_uni_R on all cDNA. The paper's processing steps were these. For normalization, 1 million high-quality reads, each with a distinct molecular identifier, were randomly selected from each sample. Reads with shared molecular identifiers were discarded instead of being binned into consensus sequences. MiTCR, run with a Q25 quality threshold and the strictest error-elimination algorithm, handled CDR3 identification, clonotype clustering and error correction. A nonparametric unseen species model with Euler transformation was used to estimate a lower bound on total TCR beta diversity. The raw public data were reprocessed by TCRdb itself: fastp quality trimming at Q25, MiXCR clonotype calling, in-frame beta chains only. All rows with the same CDR3 protein become a single entry with the most common DNA and genes. The V and J calls were not made by the authors but by TCRdb's processing. The sample data list approximately 730,000 distinct CDR3 sequences, and roughly two fifths of these were observed just once. The ten largest clones capture 20% to 25% of the sample.

Donors were a few dozen systemically healthy Caucasian individuals from Russia aged about 6 to 100 years. Around 10 milliliters of peripheral blood were collected from each donor into EDTA-treated Vacutainer tubes. PBMCs were isolated by Ficoll-Paque density-gradient centrifugation, with at least 7 million obtained per sample. Trizol reagent was used to extract total RNA from PBMCs, with at least 5.5 micrograms per sample. For every donor, flow cytometry on a PBMC aliquot measured the percentage of naive CD45RAhigh/CD27high T cells. The sample is drawn from a study of blood T cells in healthy people across ages (dated by TCRdb to between 2015 and 2017). Regarding the study in general: In model experiments, template switching captured roughly one uniquely barcoded TCR beta cDNA molecule for every two T cells. Using deep sequencing normalized with unique cDNA molecular identifiers, the study measured how TCR beta repertoire diversity changes with age. The donors were divided into four age groups: young (average approximately 16 years), middle-aged (about 41), aged (around 67) and long-lived (roughly 88). Donors of different ages were randomly distributed across sequencing lanes to avoid experimental bias. The study analyzed two additional independent replicas of 1 million unique cDNA reads from the same blood draw for two donors, one aged 18 to 30 and one aged 80 or older.

What the research found in general, with its limitations: As age increased, observed TCR beta diversity per million T cells dropped in a roughly linear way, and a significant reduction was already evident by age about 40. Since profiling was done on bulk unsorted PBMCs, naive and antigen-experienced compartments could not be conclusively compared. Estimates of total diversity based on one million sequenced T cells were regarded as lower bounds and as underestimates. Compared with the aged group, the long-lived group had more naive CD4+ T cells, fewer expanded clones and increased TCR diversity, a pattern suggesting age selection. A strong correlation was found between observed TCR beta diversity and the percentage of naive T cells measured by flow cytometry. Donor CMV infection status was unknown, potentially confounding age-related changes in expanded clonotypes.

Material for sequencing was blood. This receptor was obtained from a woman in her fifties or sixties in good health. The chain links TRBV7-3 with TRBJ2-7; a tentative D call is TRBD1 (6 bases match). The DNA sequence is given as TGTGCCAGCAGCGATGAACAGGGCCAGGGATACGAGCAGTACTTC. It codes for CASSDEQGQGYEQYF.